This T cell receptor (beta chain) originates from a study of T cell responses to AZD1222 COVID-19 vaccine (dated by TCRdb to about 2021). A note on the overall study: AZD1222 recipients with second doses at about 4 weeks or about 12 weeks were pooled, because spike-specific TCR depth and breadth did not differ between schedules. A total of just over 230 trial participants underwent TCR sequencing, of whom roughly 210 had received two doses of AZD1222 and approximately 25 had received two doses of the MenACWY control vaccine. Trial participants were enrolled by age into 18-55, 56-69 and 70-plus year subgroups, with approximately 150, 28 and 58 TCR-sequenced participants respectively.

The CDR3 regions of human TCRbeta chains were subjected to immunosequencing. Concerning the study's data processing: TCRs in the repertoires were compared against a reference library of SARS-CoV-2-specific TCRs that had been generated with the MIRA antigen-specificity platform. Breadth was defined as the fraction of unique TCRs that were SARS-CoV-2-associated, and depth was defined as the fraction of total T cells that were SARS-CoV-2-associated. Each spike-specific TCR was assigned to its reactive spike region and to a CD4 or CD8 class using the MIRA data. Log10-transformed breadth and depth values were compared by one-way ANOVA with Sidak's multiple comparisons tests. The source is immuneACCESS, and TCRdb retained only in-frame sequences with V and J called. Part of the clones is not carried over; for the studies checked, unresolved V genes explain less than half of this, and the remainder is unexplained. V, J and clone size reflect that table, while D and trimming were determined from the DNA. Here the sample has 130,000 or so clones; over 85% occur a single time. 3.1% of the sample is in the top ten clones.

The sample's time point, from its label and the paper: baseline before first vaccination. The vaccinee samples were drawn from two UK trials, COV001 and COV002, one of which was a single-blind randomized controlled phase 2/3 trial testing AZD1222 (ChAdOx1 nCoV-19) in healthy adults. Trial participant PBMC samples were collected at day 0 and day 28 after the second dose for TCRbeta chain sequencing. Broad study findings and their caveats: The 56-69-year group was small, and its depth increase did not reach significance, likely because of low power. Because no day 14 peak-response samples were available, the repertoires could be characterized only after the peak T cell response. Only six AZD1222 recipients were SARS-CoV-2 seropositive at baseline, limiting conclusions about previously exposed vaccinees. Reportedly, close to half of the unique spike-specific TCRs recognized epitopes lying outside the regions that are mutated in the B.1.351 and B.1.1.7 variants. CD4 TCRs associated with the vaccine covered the entire spike protein, and the dominant responses were in regions 160-218 and 743-854. Participants were mostly white British, with more females than males. The authors suggested clonal diversity may have been underestimated. A significant rise in spike-specific TCR breadth and depth was observed after two AZD1222 doses relative to day 0 and relative to MenACWY recipients.

As concerns this clone: Its specific antigen is unknown. No base-level quality is on record; no much larger clone is a single base apart.

The cysteine opens and the phenylalanine closes a CDR3 of 14 amino acids. The read is trimmed to its CDR3 DNA, 42 bases read in frame from base 1. The germline V gene (reference sequence) specifies MNHEY as CDR1 and SMNVEV as CDR2. V lost 5 bases and J lost 6 bases; the stretch between them is 14 bases long. The rearrangement combines TRBV27 with TRBJ1-5; a tentative D match to TRBD1 spans 6 bases. The material sequenced was peripheral blood, taken on day 0 of AZD1222 vaccination. This TCR came from an adult in good health. The CDR3 sequence is CASSLRTDGQPQHF. The nucleotide sequence is given as TGTGCCAGCAGTCTCAGGACAGACGGTCAGCCCCAGCATTTT.